This T cell receptor beta chain was retrieved from a study of brain T cells in children with intractable seizures. Turning to this clone: Its antigen is undetermined.

V was cut by 7 bases and J by 16 bases, with 19 bases left in between. CDR3 size: 12 residues. CDR1 and CDR2 (germline): SNHLY, FYNNEI. This sample's time point: blood from clinic visit 5 months post-surgery; TSC patient then seizure free. Sequencing was limited to surgery cases with top T cell transcript signatures in brain tissue. At least one anti-epileptic drug was given before surgery. Libraries were prepared by immunoSEQ multiplex PCR; TCRdb keeps only in-frame clonotypes and omits some of them. The sample lists about 340,000 clones; 93% were seen once. Study-level findings and limits: HCMV serostatus was not known, and viral specificity came from CDR3 similarity only.

The TCR was taken from a boy in the first two years of life with tuberous sclerosis and intractable seizures. Specimen: peripheral blood, collected less than 6 months after surgery. The chain is built from TRBV2 and TRBJ1-4, with D possibly TRBD1 on 5 matching bases. CDR3 sequence reads: CASTSQDPPPFF. CDR3 bases: TGTGCCAGCACCTCACAGGACCCCCCGCCGTTTTTT.